The rows below give T cell receptor beta chains drawn from one sample of a study of blood T cell repertoires in COVID-19. The table came from immunoSEQ multiplex PCR; TCRdb's copy has only in-frame clones and leaves some out. This table has roughly 90,000 clones, around 85% appearing once. The sequenced material came from peripheral blood. These receptors all come from a human donor in a cohort sampled during active COVID-19. Both conserved end residues are part of each CDR3. Fields, in order: V gene, J gene, clone size, CDR3 length, D gene, CDR3 protein, CDR3 DNA. D genes are given only for firm matches. Rows give clone size only sometimes, using once, few, many, or a class for an expanded clone.

>TRBV6-5|TRBJ1-5|few|14|NA
CACVGYYSNQPQHF
TGTGCATGCGTGGGTTACTATAGCAATCAGCCCCAGCATTTT
>TRBV6-5|TRBJ2-5|NA|15|TRBD1
CASSRDRDFQETQYF
TGTGCCAGCAGCAGGGACAGGGACTTCCAAGAGACCCAGTACTTC
>TRBV11-3|TRBJ2-5|NA|14|TRBD2
CASSSSGTSGTQYF
TGTGCCAGCAGCTCCTCCGGGACTAGCGGGACCCAGTACTTC
>TRBV4-3|TRBJ2-7|once|19|TRBD2
CASSRAEQGLAGSTYEQYF
TGCGCCAGCAGCCGGGCAGAGCAGGGGCTAGCGGGATCTACCTACGAGCAGTACTTC
>TRBV27|TRBJ1-1|NA|12|NA
CASSFPQSEAFF
TGTGCCAGCAGTTTTCCGCAGTCAGAAGCTTTCTTT
>TRBV7-2|TRBJ2-3|NA|17|TRBD2
CASSSPGTSGSTDTQYF
TGTGCCAGCAGCTCCCCTGGGACTAGCGGGAGCACAGATACGCAGTATTTT
>TRBV12-3/TRBV12-4|TRBJ1-2|NA|12|NA
CASSLDLGGYTF
TGTGCCAGCAGCCTTGATCTCGGGGGCTACACCTTC
>TRBV6-4|TRBJ2-3|once|15|TRBD2
CASSEMSSGTYKQYF
TGTGCCAGCAGTGAGATGTCTAGCGGGACGTACAAGCAGTATTTT
>TRBV6-2/TRBV6-3|TRBJ2-5|NA|15|NA
CASSFGHAAQETQYF
TGTGCCAGCAGTTTTGGCCACGCCGCCCAAGAGACCCAGTACTTC
>TRBV11-2|TRBJ2-5|few|13|NA
CASSLDRKETQYF
TGTGCCAGCAGCTTAGACAGAAAAGAGACCCAGTACTTC
>TRBV11-2|TRBJ1-2|NA|15|NA
CASSPFRDPNYGYTF
TGTGCCAGCAGCCCGTTTCGGGATCCCAACTATGGCTACACCTTC
>TRBV19|TRBJ1-2|NA|13|NA
CASSIRGQSGYTF
TGTGCCAGTAGTATAAGGGGACAAAGCGGCTACACCTTC
>TRBV7-2|TRBJ2-5|NA|16|TRBD2
CASSLFSGGVEETQYF
TGTGCCAGCAGCTTATTCTCGGGAGGGGTGGAAGAGACCCAGTACTTC
>TRBV25-1|TRBJ2-2|NA|17|NA
CASSEYRKGANTGELFF
TGTGCCAGCAGTGAATATAGGAAGGGGGCGAACACCGGGGAGCTGTTTTTT
>TRBV30|TRBJ2-1|NA|15|NA
CAYQYRRPPYNEQFF
TGTGCCTATCAGTACAGGAGACCCCCCTACAATGAGCAGTTCTTC
>TRBV7-2|TRBJ2-7|NA|15|TRBD2
CASSFGLAGVAEQYF
TGTGCCAGCAGCTTCGGACTAGCGGGAGTAGCCGAGCAGTACTTC